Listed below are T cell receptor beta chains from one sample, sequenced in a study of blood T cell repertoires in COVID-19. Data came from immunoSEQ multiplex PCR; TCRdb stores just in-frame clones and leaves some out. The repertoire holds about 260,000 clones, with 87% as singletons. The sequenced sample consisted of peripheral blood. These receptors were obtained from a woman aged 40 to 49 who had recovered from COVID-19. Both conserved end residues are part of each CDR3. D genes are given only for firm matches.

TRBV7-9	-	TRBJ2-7	TGTGCCAGCAGCTTATGGGGTGGGAGCTCCTACGAGCAGTACTTC	CASSLWGGSSYEQYF
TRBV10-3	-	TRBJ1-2	TGTGCCATCAGTGAGCTTGCCGGGGAGGACGGCTACACCTTC	CAISELAGEDGYTF
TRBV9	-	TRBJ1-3	TGTGCCAGCAGCGTAGGGAGGGGTCGAGGGAACACCATATATTTT	CASSVGRGRGNTIYF
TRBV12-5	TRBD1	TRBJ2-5	TGTGCTAGTGTCCGAGGACAGGGGGCCTTCGGGATAGAGACCCAGTACTTC	CASVRGQGAFGIETQYF
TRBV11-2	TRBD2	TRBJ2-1	TGTGCCAGCACATACGCGGGGGGGCCGCAGAATGAGCAGTTCTTC	CASTYAGGPQNEQFF
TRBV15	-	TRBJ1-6	TGTGCCACCAGCAGAGATCTATGGGGAGGCATCAATTCACCCCTCCACTTT	CATSRDLWGGINSPLHF
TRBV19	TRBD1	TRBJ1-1	TGTGCCAGTAGTAGACAGGGAAGGACTGAAGCTTTCTTT	CASSRQGRTEAFF
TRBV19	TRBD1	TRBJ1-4	TGTGCCAGTAGAGGGGGACAGGGGCAATTTAATGAAAAACTGTTTTTT	CASRGGQGQFNEKLFF
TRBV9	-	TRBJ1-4	TGTGCCAGCAGCGTAAACCAAGAGAATGAAAAACTGTTTTTT	CASSVNQENEKLFF
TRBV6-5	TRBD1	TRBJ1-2	TGTGCCAGCAGTTCACAGGGGGTACGTGGCTACACCTTC	CASSSQGVRGYTF